This TCR beta chain is drawn from a study of cytomegalovirus exposure and HLA in healthy donors. 60 Vbeta and 13 Jbeta primers were used in PCR. The table came from immunoSEQ multiplex PCR; TCRdb's copy has only in-frame clones and leaves some out. The sample holds about 140,000 clones, 70% to 80% seen once. General observations from the study: Several of the most significant clusters appeared, in a later analysis, to be linked to common viral pathogens.

On this clone: Its antigen is not known.

V lost 6 bases, J lost 5 bases, and 23 bases lay in between. The CDR3 is 16 amino acids. Specimen: PBMCs. This clonotype was obtained from a female donor in good health and CMV-seronegative. V gene TRBV5-3 combines with J gene TRBJ1-1; D may be TRBD1 (6 bases). TRBV5-3 is an open reading frame, and its role is uncertain. Here the CDR3 reads CARKGGRGRRGTEAFF. CDR3 bases: TGTGCCAGAAAAGGAGGCCGGGGACGTAGGGGGACTGAAGCTTTCTTT.